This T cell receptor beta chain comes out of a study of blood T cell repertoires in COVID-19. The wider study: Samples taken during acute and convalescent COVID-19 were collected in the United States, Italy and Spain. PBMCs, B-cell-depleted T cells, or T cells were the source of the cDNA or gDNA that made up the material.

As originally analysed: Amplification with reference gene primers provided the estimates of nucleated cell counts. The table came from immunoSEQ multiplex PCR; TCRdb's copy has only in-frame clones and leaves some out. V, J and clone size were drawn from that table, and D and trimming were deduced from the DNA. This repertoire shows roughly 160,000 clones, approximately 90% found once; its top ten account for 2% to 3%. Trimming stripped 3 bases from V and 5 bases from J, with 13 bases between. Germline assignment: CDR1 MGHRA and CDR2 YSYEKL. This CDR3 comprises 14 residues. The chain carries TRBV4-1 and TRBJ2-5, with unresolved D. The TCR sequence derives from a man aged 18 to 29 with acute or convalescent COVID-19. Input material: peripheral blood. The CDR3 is CASSQVTFQETQYF. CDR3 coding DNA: TGCGCCAGCAGCCAGGTGACATTCCAGGAGACCCAGTACTTC.